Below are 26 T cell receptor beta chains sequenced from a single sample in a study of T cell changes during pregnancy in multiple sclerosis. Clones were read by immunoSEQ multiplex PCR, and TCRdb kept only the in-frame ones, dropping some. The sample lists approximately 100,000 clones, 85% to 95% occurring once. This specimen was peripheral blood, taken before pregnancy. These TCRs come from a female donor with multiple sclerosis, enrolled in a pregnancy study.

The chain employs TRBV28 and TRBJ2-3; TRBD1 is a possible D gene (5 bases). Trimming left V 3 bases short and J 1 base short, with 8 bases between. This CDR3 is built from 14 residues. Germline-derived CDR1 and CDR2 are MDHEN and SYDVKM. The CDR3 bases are TGTGCCAGCAGTTTCGACAGCCGCACAGATACGCAGTATTTT. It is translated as CASSFDSRTDTQYF.

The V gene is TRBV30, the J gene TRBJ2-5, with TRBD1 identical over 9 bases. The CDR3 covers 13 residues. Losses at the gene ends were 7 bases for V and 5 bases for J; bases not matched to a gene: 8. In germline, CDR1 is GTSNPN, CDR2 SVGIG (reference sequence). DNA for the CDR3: TGTGCCTCGCCGGGACAGGGTGGGGAGACCCAGTACTTC. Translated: CASPGQGGETQYF.

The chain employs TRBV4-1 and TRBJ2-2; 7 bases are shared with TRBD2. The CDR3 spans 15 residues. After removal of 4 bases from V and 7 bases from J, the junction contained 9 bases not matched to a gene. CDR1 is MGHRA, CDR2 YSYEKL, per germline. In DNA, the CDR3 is TGCGCCAGCAGCCCAAGGGCGGGAGCGGGCGGGGAGCTGTTTTTT. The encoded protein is CASSPRAGAGGELFF.

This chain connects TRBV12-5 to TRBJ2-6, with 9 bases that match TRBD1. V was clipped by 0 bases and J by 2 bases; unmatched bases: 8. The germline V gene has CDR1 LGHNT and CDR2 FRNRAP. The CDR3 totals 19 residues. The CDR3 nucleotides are TGTGCTAGTGGTTTGGTACCCGGGACAGGGTGGCCTGGGGCCAACGTCCTGACTTTC. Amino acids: CASGLVPGTGWPGANVLTF.

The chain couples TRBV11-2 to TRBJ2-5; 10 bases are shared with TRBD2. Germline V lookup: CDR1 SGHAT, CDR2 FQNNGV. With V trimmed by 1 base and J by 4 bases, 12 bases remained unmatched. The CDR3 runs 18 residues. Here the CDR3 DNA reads TGTGCCAGCAGCTTAGTACGTAGGCTAGCGGGAGACCGAGAGACCCAGTACTTC. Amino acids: CASSLVRRLAGDRETQYF.

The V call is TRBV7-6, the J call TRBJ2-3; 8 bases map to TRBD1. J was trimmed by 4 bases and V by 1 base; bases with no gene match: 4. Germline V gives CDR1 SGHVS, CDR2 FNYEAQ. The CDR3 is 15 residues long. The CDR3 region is CASSLGSGGSDTQYF. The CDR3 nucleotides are TGTGCCAGCAGCTTAGGGTCAGGGGGCTCAGATACGCAGTATTTT.

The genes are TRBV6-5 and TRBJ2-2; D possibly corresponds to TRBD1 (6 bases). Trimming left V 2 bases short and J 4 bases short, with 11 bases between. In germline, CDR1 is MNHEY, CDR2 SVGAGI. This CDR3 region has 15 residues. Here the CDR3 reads CASSYGGSFTGELFF. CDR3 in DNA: TGTGCCAGCAGTTACGGGGGCAGTTTCACCGGGGAGCTGTTTTTT.

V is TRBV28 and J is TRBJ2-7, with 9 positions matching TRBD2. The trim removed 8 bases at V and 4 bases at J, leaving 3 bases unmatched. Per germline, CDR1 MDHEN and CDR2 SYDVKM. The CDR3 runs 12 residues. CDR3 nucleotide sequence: TGTGCCAGCGATAGCGGGAGATACGAGCAGTACTTC. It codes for CASDSGRYEQYF. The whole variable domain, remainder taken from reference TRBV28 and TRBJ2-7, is DVKVTQSSRYLVKRTGEKVFLECVQDMDHENMFWYRQDPGLGLRLIYFSYDVKMKEKGDIPEGYSVSREKKERFSLILESASTNQTSMYLCASDSGRYEQYFGPGTRLTVT.

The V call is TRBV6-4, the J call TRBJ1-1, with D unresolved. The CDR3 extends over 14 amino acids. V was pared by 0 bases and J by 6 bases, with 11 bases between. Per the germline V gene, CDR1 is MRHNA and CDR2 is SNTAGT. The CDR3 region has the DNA TGTGCCAGCAGTGACTCGTCACAGAGTGCTGAAGCTTTCTTT. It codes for CASSDSSQSAEAFF.

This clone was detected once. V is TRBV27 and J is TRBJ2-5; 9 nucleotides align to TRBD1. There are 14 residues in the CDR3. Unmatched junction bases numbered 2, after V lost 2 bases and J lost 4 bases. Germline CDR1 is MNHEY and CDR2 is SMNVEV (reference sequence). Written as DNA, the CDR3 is TGTGCCAGCAGTTTACCGGGACAGGGAGAGACCCAGTACTTC. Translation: CASSLPGQGETQYF.

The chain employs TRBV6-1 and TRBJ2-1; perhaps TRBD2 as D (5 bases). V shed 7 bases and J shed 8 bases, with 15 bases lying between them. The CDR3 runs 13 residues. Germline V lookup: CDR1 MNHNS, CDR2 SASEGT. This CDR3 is CASKDAQRDEQFF. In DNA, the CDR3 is TGTGCCAGCAAGGACGCCCAGAGGGATGAGCAGTTCTTC.

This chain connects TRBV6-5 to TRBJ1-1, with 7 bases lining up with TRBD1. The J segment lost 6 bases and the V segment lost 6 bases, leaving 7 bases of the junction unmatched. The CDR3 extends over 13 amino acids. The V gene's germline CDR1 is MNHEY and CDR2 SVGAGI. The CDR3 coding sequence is TGTGCCAGCAGACCCGACAGGGTGGCTGAAGCTTTCTTT. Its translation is CASRPDRVAEAFF.

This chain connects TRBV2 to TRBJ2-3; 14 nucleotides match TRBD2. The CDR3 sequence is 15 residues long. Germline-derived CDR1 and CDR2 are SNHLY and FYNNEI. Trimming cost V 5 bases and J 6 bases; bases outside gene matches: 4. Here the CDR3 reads CASSPGLAGADTQYF. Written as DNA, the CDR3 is TGTGCCAGCAGTCCGGGACTAGCGGGGGCCGATACGCAGTATTTT.

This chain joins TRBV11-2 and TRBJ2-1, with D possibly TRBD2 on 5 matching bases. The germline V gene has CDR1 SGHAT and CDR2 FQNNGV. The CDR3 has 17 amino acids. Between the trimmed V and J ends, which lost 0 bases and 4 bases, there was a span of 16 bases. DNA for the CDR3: TGTGCCAGCAGCTTAGACGGACTGCCTATTGTGTACAATGAGCAGTTCTTC. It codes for CASSLDGLPIVYNEQFF.

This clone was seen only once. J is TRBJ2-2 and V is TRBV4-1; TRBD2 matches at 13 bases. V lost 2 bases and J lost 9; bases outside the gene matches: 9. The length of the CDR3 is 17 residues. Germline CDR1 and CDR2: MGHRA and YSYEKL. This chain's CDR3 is CASSQPRTSGRVRELFF. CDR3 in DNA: TGCGCCAGCAGCCAACCCCGGACTAGCGGGAGAGTGAGGGAGCTGTTTTTT.

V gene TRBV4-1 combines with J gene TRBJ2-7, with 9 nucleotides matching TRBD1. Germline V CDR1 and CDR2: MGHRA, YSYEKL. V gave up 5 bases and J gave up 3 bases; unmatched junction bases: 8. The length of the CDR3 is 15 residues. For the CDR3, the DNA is TGCGCCAGCAGCAGACCGGGACAGGGTCACTACGAGCAGTACTTC. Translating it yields CASSRPGQGHYEQYF.

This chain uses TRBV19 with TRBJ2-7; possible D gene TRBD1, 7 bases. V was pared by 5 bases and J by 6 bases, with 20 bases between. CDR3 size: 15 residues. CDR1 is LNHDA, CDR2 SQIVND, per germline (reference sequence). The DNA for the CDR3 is TGTGCCAGTAGTCCCAGGCCGAGACAGGGACTCGAGCAGTACTTC. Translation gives CASSPRPRQGLEQYF.

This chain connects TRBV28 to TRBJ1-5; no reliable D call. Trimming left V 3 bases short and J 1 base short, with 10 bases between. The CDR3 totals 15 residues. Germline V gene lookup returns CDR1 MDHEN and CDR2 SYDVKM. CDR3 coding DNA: TGTGCCAGCAGTTTGCCAGGCTCCAGCAATCAGCCCCAGCATTTT. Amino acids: CASSLPGSSNQPQHF.

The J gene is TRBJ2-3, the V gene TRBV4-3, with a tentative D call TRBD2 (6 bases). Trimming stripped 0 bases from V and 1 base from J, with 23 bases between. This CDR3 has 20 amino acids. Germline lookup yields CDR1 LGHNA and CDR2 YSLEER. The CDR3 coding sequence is TGCGCCAGCAGCCAAGATAACGCCCTCCCGTCCGGCGGGGGCACAGATACGCAGTATTTT. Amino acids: CASSQDNALPSGGGTDTQYF.

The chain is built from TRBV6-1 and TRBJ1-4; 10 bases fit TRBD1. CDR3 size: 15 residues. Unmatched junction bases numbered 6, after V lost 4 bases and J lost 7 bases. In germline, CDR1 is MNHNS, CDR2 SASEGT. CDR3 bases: TGTGCCAGCAGTGCCCCGGGACAGGGGTTTGAAAAACTGTTTTTT. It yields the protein CASSAPGQGFEKLFF.

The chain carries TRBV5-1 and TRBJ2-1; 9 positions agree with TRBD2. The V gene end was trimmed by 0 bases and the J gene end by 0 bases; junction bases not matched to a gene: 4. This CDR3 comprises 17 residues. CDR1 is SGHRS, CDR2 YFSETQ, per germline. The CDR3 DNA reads TGCGCCAGCAGCTTGGGACTAGCGGTCCTCTCCTACAATGAGCAGTTCTTC. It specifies CASSLGLAVLSYNEQFF.

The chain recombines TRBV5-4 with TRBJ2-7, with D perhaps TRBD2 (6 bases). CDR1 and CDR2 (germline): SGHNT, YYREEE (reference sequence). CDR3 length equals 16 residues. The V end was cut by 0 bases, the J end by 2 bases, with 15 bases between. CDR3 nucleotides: TGTGCCAGCAGCTTGGAAGACGGGAGCCGAACCTACGAGCAGTACTTC. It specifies CASSLEDGSRTYEQYF.

The CDR3, as DNA: TGCGCCAGCAGCCAAGAAGGAGACAGATGGAACACCGGGGAGCTGTTTTTT. This sequence encodes CASSQEGDRWNTGELFF. The chain carries TRBV4-1 and TRBJ2-2; D possibly corresponds to TRBD1 (5 bases). Germline CDR1 is MGHRA and CDR2 is YSYEKL. The ends were cut back, 0 bases at V and 1 base at J, with 12 bases in the middle. The CDR3 runs to 17 residues.

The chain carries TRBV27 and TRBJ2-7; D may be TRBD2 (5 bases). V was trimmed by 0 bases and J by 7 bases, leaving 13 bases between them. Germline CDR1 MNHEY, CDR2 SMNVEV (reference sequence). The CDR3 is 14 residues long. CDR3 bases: TGTGCCAGCAGTTTATCGATCAGCGGCCCTGAGCAGTACTTC. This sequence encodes CASSLSISGPEQYF.

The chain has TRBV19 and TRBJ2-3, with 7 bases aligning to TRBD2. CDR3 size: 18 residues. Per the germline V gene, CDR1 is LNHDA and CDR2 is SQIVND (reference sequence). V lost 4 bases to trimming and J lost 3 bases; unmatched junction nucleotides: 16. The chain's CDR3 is CASSKSNSGTKSTDTQYF. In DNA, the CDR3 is TGTGCCAGTAGTAAGTCCAATTCCGGGACTAAGTCTACAGATACGCAGTATTTT. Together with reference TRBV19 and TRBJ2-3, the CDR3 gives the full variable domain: DGGITQSPKYLFRKEGQNVTLSCEQNLNHDAMYWYRQDPGQGLRLIYYSQIVNDFQKGDIAEGYSVSREKKESFPLTVTSAQKNPTAFYLCASSKSNSGTKSTDTQYFGPGTRLTVL.

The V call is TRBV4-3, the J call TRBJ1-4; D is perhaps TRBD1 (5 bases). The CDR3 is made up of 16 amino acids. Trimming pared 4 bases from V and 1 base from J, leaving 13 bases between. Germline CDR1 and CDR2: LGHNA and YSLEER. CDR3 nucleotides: TGCGCCAGCAGCCGCCAGCCCGGGGGAACTAATGAAAAACTGTTTTTT. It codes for CASSRQPGGTNEKLFF.